The clone carrying this TCR beta chain was counted between two and nine times. Its antigen is unknown. These data belong to a study of post-analysis software for immune sequencing data. Study-level information: The patients showed relapsing-remitting, secondary progressive and progressive-relapsing multiple sclerosis courses.

Whole-study findings and limits: Relative to controls, patients had several TRBV segments at higher frequency, with TRBV5-6, TRBV5-1 and TRBV20-1 among these. Normalized Chao1 diversity was significantly reduced in patients versus controls.

This CDR3 contains 14 residues. Trimming left V 7 bases short and J 7 bases short, with 17 bases between. CDR1 is MNHNS, CDR2 SASEGT, per germline. Built from TCR beta cDNA, the libraries had unique molecular identifiers in them. Once about 0.95 to 10 million T cells were used, approximately 520,000 cDNA molecules resulted. One entry per CDR3 protein, called by TCRdb with MiXCR from the PCR reads. The table has 750,000 to 950,000 distinct CDR3 sequences, 40% to 55% seen once. The receptor's source is a girl aged 10-17 years with multiple sclerosis. Sequenced sample: blood. The chain couples TRBV6-1 to TRBJ2-1, with a tentative D call TRBD2 (5 bases). The CDR3 DNA follows: TGTGCCAGCACCGACCTAGCCGGAGTAAATGAGCAGTTCTTC. Its translation: CASTDLAGVNEQFF.